Listed below are T cell receptor beta chains from one sample, sequenced in a study of T cells in Graves' hyperthyroidism and ophthalmopathy. In TCRdb, the multiplex PCR reads were re-called with MiXCR into one record per CDR3 protein. The data show 490,000 or so distinct CDR3 sequences, roughly 21% seen once. Input material: blood. Receptors originate from a man between 40 and 49 years old with Graves' ophthalmopathy. Both conserved end residues are part of each CDR3. The D gene is left open where the match is weak. Clone size is stated in some rows and not others, as once, few, many or a class when expanded.

TRBV14	TRBJ2-5	.	.	CASSQEQAGLETQYF	TGTGCCAGCAGCCAGGAACAGGCCGGACTGGAGACCCAGTACTTC
TRBV11-2	TRBJ2-7	many	TRBD2	CASSSLGRQRGNSYEQYF	TGTGCCAGCAGCTCATTGGGGAGGCAGCGGGGCAACTCCTACGAGCAGTACTTC
TRBV9	TRBJ1-6	.	TRBD1	CASSVGLQGRVKSPLHF	TGTGCCAGCAGCGTAGGACTACAGGGGAGGGTAAAATCACCCCTCCACTTT
TRBV4-2	TRBJ1-4	few	.	CASSPSLNEKLFF	TGTGCCAGCAGCCCTTCCCTTAATGAAAAACTGTTTTTT
TRBV9	TRBJ2-5	.	TRBD2	CASSPGLAFGKTQYF	TGTGCCAGCTCTCCGGGACTAGCATTTGGAAAGACCCAGTACTTC
TRBV20-1	TRBJ2-7	many	.	CSARLAPRGQYF	TGCAGTGCTAGATTGGCTCCCCGGGGGCAGTACTTC
TRBV6-2/TRBV6-3	TRBJ1-1	.	.	CASSAGGHNTEAFF	TGTGCCAGCAGTGCTGGTGGCCACAACACTGAAGCTTTCTTT
TRBV4-1	TRBJ1-6	.	.	CASSQLDDSYNSPLHF	TGCGCCAGCAGCCAACTAGACGACTCCTATAATTCACCCCTCCACTTT
TRBV28	TRBJ1-1	.	.	CASSFQSGPNTEAFF	TGTGCCAGCAGTTTTCAATCGGGGCCGAACACTGAAGCTTTCTTT
TRBV6-4	TRBJ1-5	.	TRBD1	CASSESTGTGDQPQHF	TGTGCCAGCAGTGAATCAACCGGGACAGGGGATCAGCCCCAGCATTTT
TRBV20-1	TRBJ2-1	.	TRBD1	CSADTGQYNEQFF	TGCAGTGCTGATACGGGACAGTACAATGAGCAGTTCTTC
TRBV3-1	TRBJ1-2	many	.	CASSPYATANYGYTF	TGTGCCAGCAGCCCGTACGCGACAGCTAACTATGGCTACACCTTC
TRBV7-9	TRBJ2-7	.	TRBD2	CASSKIAGGPVYEQYF	TGTGCCAGCAGCAAAATAGCGGGAGGGCCAGTCTACGAGCAGTACTTC
TRBV29-1	TRBJ1-1	.	.	CSGLGGTEAFF	TGCAGTGGTCTAGGGGGCACTGAAGCTTTCTTT
TRBV12-3/TRBV12-4	TRBJ2-7	many	.	CASLPQGRPYEQYF	TGTGCCAGCTTACCGCAAGGGAGACCCTACGAGCAGTACTTC
TRBV5-1	TRBJ2-3	many	TRBD2	CASSLTSGKDTQYF	TGCGCCAGCAGCTTGACTAGCGGAAAAGATACGCAGTATTTT
TRBV7-2	TRBJ2-3	many	.	CASSLAGPGTDTQYF	TGTGCCAGCAGCTTAGCCGGCCCCGGCACAGATACGCAGTATTTT
TRBV13	TRBJ2-5	.	TRBD2	CASSPGLRDQETQYF	TGTGCCAGCAGCCCGGGACTAAGGGACCAAGAGACCCAGTACTTC
TRBV7-2	TRBJ2-2	many	TRBD1	CASSLRQGARTGELFF	TGTGCCAGCAGCTTGAGACAGGGGGCGCGGACCGGGGAGCTGTTTTTT
TRBV19	TRBJ2-2	.	TRBD2	CASSITSSGRPGELFF	TGTGCCAGTAGTATAACGTCTAGCGGGAGGCCCGGGGAGCTGTTTTTT
TRBV24-1	TRBJ1-2	many	.	CATRHQIAEPNYGYTF	TGTGCCACCAGGCACCAAATTGCGGAACCTAACTATGGCTACACCTTC
TRBV5-1	TRBJ2-4	once	.	CASSPGREGINIQYF	TGCGCCAGCAGTCCTGGACGCGAGGGGATAAACATTCAGTACTTC